This TCR beta chain was identified during a study of shared clonotypes between healthy human individuals. Study in general: A couple of female and a few male donors aged 18 to 49 were enrolled.

Study-level findings and limits: Naive subsets usually exceeded memory subsets in estimated richness.

The CDR3 totals 15 residues. Assay: immunoSEQ multiplex PCR; the TCRdb copy retains only in-frame clones and omits some. The table shows 1,400,000 or so clones, with less than 99% occurring only once. As concerns this clone: What it recognizes is unknown.

The sequence derives from a man aged 30-40 years in good health. The chain combines TRBV7-5 with TRBJ1-4; whether TRBD1, the table's D call, matches the DNA was not checked. TRBV7-5 is designated a pseudogene. Source material: naive CD4+ T cells sorted from blood. Documented subset: CD45RA+ positively selected. CDR3 sequence (DNA): TGTGTCAGAAGCTTGCTAGGGACAGGGTATGAAAAACTGTTTTTT. Its translation is CVRSLLGTGYEKLFF.